Below, 24 T cell receptor beta chains from the same sample are listed, as sequenced in a study of control samples from healthy donors and cancer patients. Sequencing used immunoSEQ multiplex PCR; TCRdb keeps in-frame clones, though not all of them. The data show roughly 130,000 clones, with about 93% seen just once and approximately 15% held by the top ten. Sequencing input: PBMCs. The receptors stem from a man between 60 and 70 years old with colorectal cancer.

The chain recombines TRBV19 with TRBJ2-2, with D tentatively TRBD1 (6 bases). The CDR3 consists of 18 residues. Germline-derived CDR1 and CDR2 are LNHDA and SQIVND (reference sequence). V was shortened by 5 bases and J by 7 bases, with 26 bases between the two germline ends. The CDR3 nucleotides read TGTGCCAGTAGTTCCCAGGCAGGGGTCCAGTTACTAGGCGGGGAGCTGTTTTTT. It is translated as CASSSQAGVQLLGGELFF.

The chain is built from TRBV7-2 and TRBJ2-5, with 11 nucleotides matching TRBD2. V trimming: 1 base; J trimming: 5 bases; junction bases outside the gene matches: 9. The CDR3 is 17 amino acids. Germline V gives CDR1 SGHTA, CDR2 FQGNSA. The CDR3 spells CASSLGLAGSAGETQYF. Written as DNA, the CDR3 is TGTGCCAGCAGCTTAGGACTAGCGGGGTCGGCAGGGGAGACCCAGTACTTC.

This clone was observed once. The chain couples TRBV11-2 to TRBJ1-3, with D possibly being TRBD1 (5 bases). This CDR3 has 14 residues. From germline, CDR1 is SGHAT and CDR2 FQNNGV. The V end was cut by 3 bases, the J end by 4 bases, with 10 bases between. CDR3 coding DNA: TGTGCCAGCAGCTTCCCGGGGGTGGGAAACACCATATATTTT. Its protein product is CASSFPGVGNTIYF. The full variable domain, completed using reference TRBV11-2 and TRBJ1-3, is EAGVAQSPRYKIIEKRQSVAFWCNPISGHATLYWYQQILGQGPKLLIQFQNNGVVDDSQLPKDRFSAERLKGVDSTLKIQPAKLEDSAVYLCASSFPGVGNTIYFGEGSWLTVV.

The chain joins TRBV29-1 to TRBJ1-2, with a weak D call TRBD1 (6 bases). V lost 7 bases, J lost 4 bases, and 16 bases lay in between. The germline CDR1 and CDR2 sequences are SQVTM and ANQGSEA. The CDR3 extends over 13 amino acids. The chain's CDR3 is CSAGGGAAYGYTF. In DNA, the CDR3 is TGCAGCGCCGGTGGGGGGGCGGCCTATGGCTACACCTTC.

V usage is TRBV7-2 and J usage is TRBJ1-4, with 9 bases aligning to TRBD1. Trimming removed 5 bases from V and 8 bases from J; junction bases left unmatched: 15. Germline CDR1 reads SGHTA; CDR2 reads FQGNSA. This CDR3 contains 17 residues. In DNA form, the CDR3 reads TGTGCCAGCAGCCCCGGGACAGGGAAGGGCTGGGAGGAAAAACTGTTTTTT. Protein sequence: CASSPGTGKGWEEKLFF. Filled out from reference TRBV7-2 and TRBJ1-4, the complete variable domain reads GAGVSQSPSNKVTEKGKDVELRCDPISGHTALYWYRQSLGQGLEFLIYFQGNSAPDKSGLPSDRFSAERTGGSVSTLTIQRTQQEDSAVYLCASSPGTGKGWEEKLFFGSGTQLSVL.

The chain links TRBV5-1 to TRBJ1-1; 7 bases agree with TRBD1. This CDR3 has 14 amino acids. The V segment lost 3 bases and the J segment 1 base; nucleotides outside the gene matches: 3. Germline V gives CDR1 SGHRS, CDR2 YFSETQ. Written as DNA, the CDR3 is TGCGCCAGCAGCTCTGGGACAGCGAACACTGAAGCTTTCTTT. It encodes CASSSGTANTEAFF.

The rearrangement links TRBV6-2 or TRBV6-3 to TRBJ2-1; 9 nucleotides line up with TRBD1. From germline, CDR1 is MNHEY and CDR2 SVGEGT. The CDR3 sequence is 16 residues long. V trimming: 5 bases; J trimming: 8 bases; junction bases outside the gene matches: 13. The chain's CDR3 is CASSRLGQGSSYEQFF. Here the CDR3 DNA reads TGTGCCAGCAGTCGACTGGGACAGGGAAGTTCATATGAGCAGTTCTTC.

The rearrangement joins TRBV7-2 to TRBJ2-1; the D gene is possibly TRBD1 (5 bases). CDR3 length: 15 amino acids. The V and J ends lost 3 bases and 0 bases respectively, with 9 bases between them. Germline lookup yields CDR1 SGHTA and CDR2 FQGNSA. The CDR3 nucleotides read TGTGCCAGCAGCTTGATAGGGGCCTCCTACAATGAGCAGTTCTTC. It yields the protein CASSLIGASYNEQFF.

The rearrangement joins TRBV30 to TRBJ1-2; TRBD1 matches at 8 bases. CDR1 is GTSNPN, CDR2 SVGIG, per germline (reference sequence). This CDR3 comprises 13 residues. Unmatched junction bases numbered 0, after V lost 1 base and J lost 2 bases. The CDR3 reads CAWSGDRNYGYTF. The CDR3 bases are TGTGCCTGGAGTGGGGACAGGAACTATGGCTACACCTTC.

This chain links TRBV6-6 with TRBJ1-2; 8 bases are shared with TRBD1. The V segment lost 2 bases and the J segment 4 bases; nucleotides outside the gene matches: 3. The germline V gene has CDR1 MNHNY and CDR2 SVGAGI (reference sequence). This CDR3 has 14 amino acids. The CDR3 sequence is CASSYQDRGYGYTF. The DNA for the CDR3 is TGTGCCAGCAGTTACCAAGACAGGGGCTATGGCTACACCTTC.

The J gene is TRBJ2-3, the V gene TRBV7-9, with 12 bases identical to TRBD2. Germline trimming cut 4 bases from V and 6 bases from J; bases unmatched to any gene: 5. CDR1 is SEHNR, CDR2 FQNEAQ, per germline (reference sequence). The CDR3 is 15 amino acids. CDR3 bases: TGTGCCAGCAGCTCCGGACTAGCGGGGACCGATACGCAGTATTTT. This codes for CASSSGLAGTDTQYF.

The chain combines TRBV18 with TRBJ2-1, with D unclear. Germline-derived CDR1 and CDR2 are KGHSH and LQKENI. Trimming cost V 3 bases and J 2 bases, with 14 bases left between them. CDR3 length: 16 residues. In nucleotides, the CDR3 is TGTGCCAGCTCACCTCTTGACTCTCGTCCCTACAATGAGCAGTTCTTC. Translating gives CASSPLDSRPYNEQFF.

This clone showed up just once. The CDR3 nucleotides read TGTGCCAGCAGTTACTCGAAGGGTTATGAGCAGTTCTTC. Amino acids: CASSYSKGYEQFF. The chain is built from TRBV6-5 and TRBJ2-1, with D uncertain. The ends were cut back, 0 bases at V and 8 bases at J, with 8 bases in the middle. The germline gives CDR1 MNHEY, CDR2 SVGAGI. The CDR3 runs 13 residues.

The chain has TRBV27 and TRBJ1-6; maybe TRBD1 (5 bases). V was pared by 2 bases and J by 9 bases, with 11 bases between. CDR3 length: 14 amino acids. Germline V CDR1 and CDR2: MNHEY, SMNVEV (reference sequence). CDR3 sequence reads: CASSLMGRSSPLHF. Written as DNA, the CDR3 is TGTGCCAGCAGTTTAATGGGACGAAGTTCACCCCTCCACTTT.

J is TRBJ1-4 and V is TRBV18; D ambiguous. The CDR3 totals 13 residues. V was trimmed by 0 bases and J by 8 bases, leaving 7 bases between them. CDR1 and CDR2 from the germline V gene are KGHSH and LQKENI. The CDR3 bases are TGTGCCAGCTCACCACCGTCCGGAGAAAAACTGTTTTTT. Protein: CASSPPSGEKLFF.

J is TRBJ1-2 and V is TRBV6-5; 9 bases map to TRBD1. Germline V lookup: CDR1 MNHEY, CDR2 SVGAGI. This CDR3 contains 15 residues. Germline trimming cut 7 bases from V and 8 bases from J; bases unmatched to any gene: 14. The CDR3 coding sequence is TGTGCCAGCACCCCCGAACTCGGGACAGGGTACGGCTACACCTTC. It is translated as CASTPELGTGYGYTF.

The CDR3: CASRLPGQRNSGYTF. For the CDR3, the DNA is TGTGCCAGCAGGCTCCCGGGACAAAGGAATTCCGGCTACACCTTC. The chain uses TRBV5-4 and TRBJ1-2, with D tentatively TRBD1 (6 bases). V was clipped by 5 bases and J by 8 bases, with 22 bases between them. The CDR3 totals 15 residues. Germline CDR1 reads SGHNT; CDR2 reads YYREEE (reference sequence).

V gene TRBV24-1 combines with J gene TRBJ2-6, with D uncertain. V lost 9 bases and J lost 2, with 13 bases in between. This CDR3 is 15 amino acids long. The germline V gene has CDR1 KGHDR and CDR2 SFDVKD. The CDR3, as DNA: TGTGCCACCCCCGGCCGGAAACCTGGGGCCAACGTCCTGACTTTC. It translates to CATPGRKPGANVLTF.

About this clone: At the DNA level, this CDR3 is encoded by other sequences in the same sample as well. The V and J genes are TRBV18 and TRBJ1-5; D is undetermined. CDR3 length equals 13 residues. Germline CDR1 reads KGHSH; CDR2 reads LQKENI. Trimming pared 2 bases from V and 4 bases from J, leaving 6 bases between. CDR3 amino acids: CASSPGENQPQHF. CDR3 sequence (DNA): TGTGCCAGCTCACCAGGGGAGAATCAGCCCCAGCATTTT.

The chain joins TRBV4-3 to TRBJ1-6; D is possibly TRBD1 (6 bases). The V end was cut by 0 bases, the J end by 8 bases, with 14 bases between. This CDR3 is 16 amino acids long. Germline values: CDR1 LGHNA, CDR2 YSLEER. The CDR3 here is CASSQDWNRVDSPLHF. Written as DNA, the CDR3 is TGCGCCAGCAGCCAAGATTGGAACAGGGTAGATTCACCCCTCCACTTT.

The genes are TRBV27 and TRBJ2-6; D uncertain. The CDR3 spans 16 residues. V lost 4 bases to trimming and J lost 1 base, with 11 bases between them. CDR1 and CDR2 from the germline V gene are MNHEY and SMNVEV (reference sequence). The CDR3 DNA is TGTGCCAGCAGTTCGAACATGGAGTCTGGGGCCAACGTCCTGACTTTC. Translating gives CASSSNMESGANVLTF.

The rearrangement joins TRBV6-5 to TRBJ1-1; 8 positions match TRBD1. V trimming: 2 bases; J trimming: 1 base; junction bases outside the gene matches: 6. Germline V CDR1 and CDR2: MNHEY, SVGAGI. This CDR3 is built from 16 residues. CDR3 sequence: CASSYVGTGTNTEAFF. The CDR3 nucleotides read TGTGCCAGCAGTTACGTCGGGACAGGAACGAACACTGAAGCTTTCTTT.

The chain combines TRBV5-8 with TRBJ1-3; possible D gene TRBD1, 5 bases. CDR1 and CDR2 from the germline V gene are SGHTS and YDEGEE. CDR3 length equals 16 residues. V lost 0 bases and J lost 4, with 14 bases in between. The CDR3 spells CASSLDGVRGGNTIYF. CDR3 nucleotides: TGTGCCAGCAGCTTGGATGGGGTCCGGGGGGGAAACACCATATATTTT.

The CDR3, as DNA: TGTGCCAGTAGTATAGATCAAGCCCTTTCGGCCACAGATACGCAGTATTTT. It is translated as CASSIDQALSATDTQYF. The chain recombines TRBV19 with TRBJ2-3; D gene ambiguous. The CDR3 is made up of 17 amino acids. The germline V gene has CDR1 LNHDA and CDR2 SQIVND (reference sequence). V shed 0 bases and J shed 2 bases, with 15 bases lying between them.